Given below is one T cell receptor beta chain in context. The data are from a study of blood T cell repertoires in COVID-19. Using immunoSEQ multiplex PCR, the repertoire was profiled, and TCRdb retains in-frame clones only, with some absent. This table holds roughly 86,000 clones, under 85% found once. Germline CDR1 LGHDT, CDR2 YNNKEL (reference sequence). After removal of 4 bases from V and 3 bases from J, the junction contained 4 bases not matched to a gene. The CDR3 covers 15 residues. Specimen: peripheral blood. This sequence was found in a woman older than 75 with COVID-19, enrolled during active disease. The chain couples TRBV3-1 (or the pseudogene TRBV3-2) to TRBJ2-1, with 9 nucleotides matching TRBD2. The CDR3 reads CASSLGLAFYNEQFF. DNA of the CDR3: TGTGCCAGCAGCCTGGGACTAGCCTTCTACAATGAGCAGTTCTTC.